This section outlines one TCR beta chain sequence together with its context. The table lists this clone with a few counts. Its antigen target is currently unknown. One base away there is no much larger clone; base qualities are not given. For TCR beta library preparation, approximately 1.8 micrograms of genomic DNA was extracted from cryopreserved PBMCs. Longitudinal blood samples from CLL patients receiving ibrutinib monotherapy were subjected to high-throughput TCR beta sequencing. The patients were enrolled in a single-center, open-label phase 2 trial of ibrutinib monotherapy. The data are from a study of cytotoxic CD8 clonotypes in ibrutinib-treated CLL (dated by TCRdb to 2020 to 2023). As for the study more broadly: In this cohort, 15 patients were treatment-naive and ten to eleven were relapsed/refractory, while about 18 had unmutated IGHV. Partial responses were observed in about 24 patients and complete responses in 2; after a median follow-up of 68 months, remission was maintained in some 14 patients and progression was observed in approximately twelve. Longitudinal samples were available for about 30% of the roughly 86 trial participants. The response samples were drawn at a median of roughly twelve months into treatment, with a range of roughly 6 to 36 months. On average, each sample had roughly 250,000 productive templates and more than 75,000 productive rearrangements. Cryopreserved peripheral blood mononuclear cells were obtained before treatment, at response, and at either sustained remission or disease progression.

According to the germline V gene, CDR1 reads SGHRS and CDR2 reads YFSETQ. The CDR3 has 15 amino acids, counting the end cysteine and phenylalanine. Only CDR3 DNA is held: 45 bases, read in frame from base 1. V has 3 bases trimmed and J has 5 bases trimmed; junction bases matching no gene number 7. A MiSeq instrument was used for deep resolution sequencing, which targeted depths ranging from 1 in 1 million up to 1 in 200,000 T cells, with coverage averaging 10x for each clonotype. TCR beta libraries were generated with the immunoSEQ hsTCRB Kit. On the study's bioinformatics: Data were analyzed with ImmunoSEQ Data Assistant and ImmunoSEQ Analyzer, with V, D and J genes assigned per IMGT definitions. Clonality, with values ranging from 0 to 1, was calculated as one minus the normalized Shannon entropy of productive rearrangement frequencies. Only overrepresented clonotypes making up at least 0.05% of the repertoire of each patient were included in the public clonotype analysis. Repertoires from about a dozen age-matched healthy donors in immuneACCESS were used as clonality controls. The clones in this table, taken by TCRdb from immuneACCESS, are in-frame only. Not every clone is retained; where verified, under half of the shortfall comes from an unresolved V gene, and the cause of the rest is unknown. The V and J calls and the clone size are those of that table, but D and trimming were determined from the DNA. For this sample there are about 86,000 clones; 86% appear just once. The ten largest clones add up to roughly 5.4% of the sample.

The investigation overall reported the following: At baseline, clonality was higher than in age-matched healthy donors and showed a strong correlation with circulating CD8+ T-cell counts. An increase in clonality was observed at ibrutinib response, with clonality remaining stable during sustained remission and falling back toward baseline at progression. Sampling times were not matched between patients in sustained remission and patients whose disease was progressing, and lymph node repertoires were not examined. Public clonotypes were rare and either contracted or stayed stable during treatment, and the rise in clonality at ibrutinib response reflected the expansion of private clonotypes.

The input for sequencing was PBMCs, taken before ibrutinib treatment. This sequence was found in a human donor with chronic lymphocytic leukemia. The rearranged segments are TRBV5-1 and TRBJ1-4, and 7 junctional nucleotides match TRBD1. The sequenced DNA: TGCGCCAGCAGCTCCGGACAGGTTCCGAATGAAAAACTGTTTTTT. Translated, it reads CASSSGQVPNEKLFF.